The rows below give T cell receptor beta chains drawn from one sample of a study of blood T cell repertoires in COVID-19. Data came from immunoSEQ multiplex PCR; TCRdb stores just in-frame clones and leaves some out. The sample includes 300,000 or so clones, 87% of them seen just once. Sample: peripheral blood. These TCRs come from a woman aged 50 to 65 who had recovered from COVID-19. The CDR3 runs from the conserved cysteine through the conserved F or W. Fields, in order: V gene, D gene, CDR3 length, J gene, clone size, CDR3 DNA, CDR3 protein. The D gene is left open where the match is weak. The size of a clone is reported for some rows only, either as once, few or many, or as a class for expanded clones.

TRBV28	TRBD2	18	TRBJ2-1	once	TGTGCCAGCAGTTTCGGGAGGAGAGCGCCGAGACCTTACAATGAGCAGTTCTTC	CASSFGRRAPRPYNEQFF
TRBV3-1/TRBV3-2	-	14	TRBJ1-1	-	TGTGCCAGCAGCCAACAAGACAGGAACACTGAAGCTTTCTTT	CASSQQDRNTEAFF
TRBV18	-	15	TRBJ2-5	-	TGTGCCAGCTCAAGCCTCCCGACTGTCCAAGAGACCCAGTACTTC	CASSSLPTVQETQYF
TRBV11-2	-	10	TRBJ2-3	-	TGTGCCAGCAGCCTAGATACGCAGTATTTT	CASSLDTQYF
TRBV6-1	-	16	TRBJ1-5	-	TGTGCCAGCAGTGAGGGACACCCGGCGGGCAATCAGCCCCAGCATTTT	CASSEGHPAGNQPQHF
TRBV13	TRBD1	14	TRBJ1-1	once	TGTGCCAGCCGCCTTGGACAGGGAGTGACTGAAGCTTTCTTT	CASRLGQGVTEAFF
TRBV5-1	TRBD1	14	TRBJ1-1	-	TGCGCCAGCGAGAGGGGGACAGGGGACACTGAAGCTTTCTTT	CASERGTGDTEAFF
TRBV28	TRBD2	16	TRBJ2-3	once	TGTGCCAGCAGTCCCCCGGGACTAGCGGCCCCAGATACGCAGTATTTT	CASSPPGLAAPDTQYF
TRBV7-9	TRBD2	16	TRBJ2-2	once	TGTGCCAGCACCAAAGGGACTAGCGGGAGCGGCGGGGAGCTGTTTTTT	CASTKGTSGSGGELFF
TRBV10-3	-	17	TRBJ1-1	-	TGTGCCATCAGTGAGCAAGGGACTTTGAGGGTAGACACTGAAGCTTTCTTT	CAISEQGTLRVDTEAFF
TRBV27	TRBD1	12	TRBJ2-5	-	TGTGCCACAGAAACCAGGGGGGAGACCCAGTACTTC	CATETRGETQYF
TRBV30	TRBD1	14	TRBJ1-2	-	TGTGCCTGGAGTTTACAGGGGGGACCTATTGGGTACACCTTC	CAWSLQGGPIGYTF
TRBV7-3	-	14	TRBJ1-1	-	TGTGCCAGCAGCTTAGGCGGTAGGAGCACTGAAGCTTTCTTT	CASSLGGRSTEAFF